The rows below give T cell receptor beta chains drawn from one sample of a study of CD8 T cells in ankylosing spondylitis. MiXCR, run by TCRdb on the 5' RACE reads, gives a single entry per CDR3 protein. The table has about 480,000 distinct CDR3 sequences, more than 15% seen once; the top ten hold over 1%. Source material: blood, either unsorted or a sorted T cell fraction (not recorded which). The receptors here all came from a male donor with ankylosing spondylitis. The conserved cysteine and the conserved F or W are not part of the CDR3 here. The order of the fields is J gene, V gene, D gene, CDR3 protein. The D gene is left open where the match is weak.

j_gene: TRBJ2-3; v_gene: TRBV12-3/TRBV12-4; d_gene: TRBD2; CDR3aa: ASSSTSGRFADTQY
j_gene: TRBJ1-1; v_gene: TRBV18; d_gene: -; CDR3aa: ASSPAGTPGGAF
j_gene: TRBJ2-3; v_gene: TRBV21-1; d_gene: -; CDR3aa: ASSTRECYTDTQY
j_gene: TRBJ2-5; v_gene: TRBV12-3/TRBV12-4; d_gene: -; CDR3aa: ASSLVGGNRETQY
j_gene: TRBJ2-2; v_gene: TRBV4-1; d_gene: TRBD2; CDR3aa: ASSQGPPAGGPNTGELF
j_gene: TRBJ2-2; v_gene: TRBV11-2; d_gene: -; CDR3aa: ASSSLVGVGGELF
j_gene: TRBJ1-2; v_gene: TRBV12-3/TRBV12-4; d_gene: -; CDR3aa: ASSLAGGGGYGYT
j_gene: TRBJ1-2; v_gene: TRBV5-1; d_gene: -; CDR3aa: ASSSGGVYGYT
j_gene: TRBJ2-2; v_gene: TRBV27; d_gene: -; CDR3aa: ASSLFGVGNTGELF
j_gene: TRBJ1-5; v_gene: TRBV18; d_gene: -; CDR3aa: ASSPEGGDQPQH
j_gene: TRBJ2-3; v_gene: TRBV29-1; d_gene: TRBD1; CDR3aa: SGYRGPDTQY
j_gene: TRBJ2-2; v_gene: TRBV11-1; d_gene: TRBD2; CDR3aa: ASSLNPPGLAGAGRTGELF
j_gene: TRBJ1-1; v_gene: TRBV7-8; d_gene: -; CDR3aa: ASSLLTLNTEAF
j_gene: TRBJ1-5; v_gene: TRBV4-3; d_gene: -; CDR3aa: ATSPQTNQPQH
j_gene: TRBJ1-5; v_gene: TRBV15; d_gene: -; CDR3aa: ATSRFGRGKTQPQH
j_gene: TRBJ2-3; v_gene: TRBV18; d_gene: -; CDR3aa: ASSPIADTQY
j_gene: TRBJ2-1; v_gene: TRBV30; d_gene: TRBD2; CDR3aa: AWSLAGGAYNEQF
j_gene: TRBJ1-4; v_gene: TRBV20-1; d_gene: -; CDR3aa: SARRGDLNEKLF
j_gene: TRBJ2-5; v_gene: TRBV4-2; d_gene: -; CDR3aa: ASSQAGSASWGETQY
j_gene: TRBJ1-1; v_gene: TRBV2; d_gene: -; CDR3aa: ASRRDGTEAF
j_gene: TRBJ1-6; v_gene: TRBV7-9; d_gene: -; CDR3aa: ASSLMDSPGRPLH
j_gene: TRBJ2-7; v_gene: TRBV18; d_gene: -; CDR3aa: ASSPPGRNEQY
j_gene: TRBJ2-4; v_gene: TRBV20-1; d_gene: TRBD2; CDR3aa: SARGEGRPGGSIQY
j_gene: TRBJ2-7; v_gene: TRBV27; d_gene: -; CDR3aa: ASSPRDGLSYYEQY
j_gene: TRBJ2-7; v_gene: TRBV5-5; d_gene: TRBD2; CDR3aa: ASSQGLAETYEQY
j_gene: TRBJ1-4; v_gene: TRBV12-3/TRBV12-4; d_gene: TRBD1; CDR3aa: ASSLGYQTRGEGLF
j_gene: TRBJ1-1; v_gene: TRBV3-1; d_gene: -; CDR3aa: ASSHLLQNTEAF
j_gene: TRBJ1-1; v_gene: TRBV10-3; d_gene: TRBD1; CDR3aa: AIRTRTGGVSTEAF
j_gene: TRBJ1-1; v_gene: TRBV20-1; d_gene: -; CDR3aa: SAPHLPGHMNTEAF
j_gene: TRBJ1-5; v_gene: TRBV12-3/TRBV12-4; d_gene: -; CDR3aa: ASSLDRVSSQPQH
j_gene: TRBJ2-1; v_gene: TRBV27; d_gene: TRBD2; CDR3aa: ASSSYSGGVSYNEQF
j_gene: TRBJ1-1; v_gene: TRBV20-1; d_gene: -; CDR3aa: SARWGGKDTEAF
j_gene: TRBJ2-2; v_gene: TRBV12-3/TRBV12-4; d_gene: -; CDR3aa: ASSPPWAGMNTGELF
j_gene: TRBJ1-6; v_gene: TRBV5-5; d_gene: -; CDR3aa: ASSLFSEQDYNSPLH
j_gene: TRBJ1-2; v_gene: TRBV6-5; d_gene: -; CDR3aa: ASSYSRGTDYGYT
j_gene: TRBJ2-3; v_gene: TRBV28; d_gene: TRBD1; CDR3aa: ASSLLPPGQGATDTQY
j_gene: TRBJ2-3; v_gene: TRBV12-3/TRBV12-4; d_gene: TRBD1; CDR3aa: ASSFGTTGVTQY
j_gene: TRBJ1-5; v_gene: TRBV20-1; d_gene: -; CDR3aa: SIHVPQAGGGQPQH
j_gene: TRBJ2-2; v_gene: TRBV6-2/TRBV6-3; d_gene: -; CDR3aa: ASKGRLDTGELF
j_gene: TRBJ2-2; v_gene: TRBV18; d_gene: -; CDR3aa: ASSPRAATGELF
j_gene: TRBJ2-3; v_gene: TRBV5-1; d_gene: TRBD2; CDR3aa: ASSLPSGNLNTQY
j_gene: TRBJ2-3; v_gene: TRBV7-2; d_gene: TRBD1; CDR3aa: ASSVYRGLADTQY
j_gene: TRBJ2-2; v_gene: TRBV20-1; d_gene: -; CDR3aa: SAKGSGVANTGELF
j_gene: TRBJ2-1; v_gene: TRBV2; d_gene: TRBD2; CDR3aa: ASRGGSSSYNEQF
j_gene: TRBJ2-3; v_gene: TRBV3-1; d_gene: TRBD2; CDR3aa: ASSQAGRAADTQY
j_gene: TRBJ1-6; v_gene: TRBV6-1; d_gene: -; CDR3aa: ASFELGRNSPLH
j_gene: TRBJ1-3; v_gene: TRBV9; d_gene: -; CDR3aa: ASSIQSSGNTIY
j_gene: TRBJ1-1; v_gene: TRBV6-1; d_gene: -; CDR3aa: ASSEGSGRTEAF
j_gene: TRBJ2-7; v_gene: TRBV7-2; d_gene: -; CDR3aa: ASSLEAGSDEQY
j_gene: TRBJ1-5; v_gene: TRBV9; d_gene: -; CDR3aa: ASSVGGGGQPQH
j_gene: TRBJ1-3; v_gene: TRBV7-9; d_gene: -; CDR3aa: ASSLAGSSGNTIY
j_gene: TRBJ1-5; v_gene: TRBV15; d_gene: -; CDR3aa: ATSSGTPNQPQH